The source of this T cell receptor beta chain is a study of blood T cell repertoires in COVID-19. Study-level information: Acute-phase and convalescent COVID-19 samples originated in the United States, Italy and Spain.

As handled by the study authors: Scientists estimated how many nucleated cells there were by amplifying reference gene primers. The data were produced by immunoSEQ multiplex PCR, yet TCRdb's version contains in-frame clones alone and is incomplete. That table supplies the V and J calls and clone size; D and trimming were determined from the DNA. This table holds around 200,000 clones, about four fifths found once. CDR3 size: 17 residues. The junction had 20 bases not matched to a gene; V was cut back by 7 bases and J by 7 bases. CDR1 and CDR2 from the germline V gene are MNHEY and SMNVEV (reference sequence).

The chain uses TRBV27 and TRBJ2-3; 7 nucleotides agree with TRBD1. The clonotype originates from a man aged 50-59 years with active or convalescent COVID-19. The specimen sequenced was peripheral blood. The CDR3 DNA reads TGTGCCAGCACTCTAAAGCCCCAGGGGGAGAAGGAAAATACGCAGTATTTT. Translated, it gives CASTLKPQGEKENTQYF.